This T cell receptor beta chain was observed in a study of CD8 T cells in ankylosing spondylitis. Study-wide points: Seemingly characteristic of ankylosing spondylitis blood was a TCR beta motif consisting of eight highly homologous variants. Significant enrichment of disease-linked clones was reportedly seen in matched ankylosing spondylitis synovial fluid.

In germline, CDR1 is SGDLS, CDR2 YYNGEE. After removal of 3 bases from V and 5 bases from J, the junction contained 7 bases not matched to a gene. The CDR3 is 16 amino acids. TCRdb used MiXCR to reprocess the 5' RACE reads, holding one entry per CDR3 protein. In the table there are 250,000 to 350,000 distinct CDR3 sequences, 20% of which are singletons. This clonotype has just a few counts. The antigen remains undetermined. The chain is built from TRBV9 and TRBJ1-4; TRBD1 matches 10 bases. The source of this sequence is a male donor with ankylosing spondylitis or in good health (not recorded which). The sequenced sample consisted of blood, either unsorted or a sorted T cell fraction (not recorded which). CDR3 sequence (DNA): TGTGCCAGCAGCGAAGGGACAGGGGTTGTCAATGAAAAACTGTTTTTT. Translated, it gives CASSEGTGVVNEKLFF.